This T cell receptor (beta chain) was found in a study of blood T cell repertoires in COVID-19. Study details: Specimens from acute and convalescent COVID-19 originated in the United States, Italy and Spain. The cDNA or gDNA used as material had been derived from T cells, B-cell-depleted T cells, or PBMCs.

Per the study methods: Nucleated cell number was recorded as an estimate derived from reference gene primer amplification. Generated by immunoSEQ multiplex PCR, the TCRdb table keeps only in-frame clones and is missing some. The V and J calls and clone size come from that table; D and trimming were worked out from the DNA. This table holds approximately 73,000 clones, approximately 89% found once. The CDR3 extends over 17 amino acids. Germline V gene lookup returns CDR1 SGHDT and CDR2 YYEEEE. Unmatched junction bases numbered 10, after V lost 3 bases and J lost 3 bases. The TCR originated in a man older than 75 with acute or convalescent COVID-19. Sequencing input: peripheral blood. The chain couples TRBV5-6 to TRBJ2-7, with 12 nucleotides matching TRBD2. CDR3 in amino acids: CASSSTLAGGPSYEQYF. In nucleotides, the CDR3 is TGTGCCAGCAGCTCAACTCTAGCGGGAGGGCCAAGCTACGAGCAGTACTTC.